This T cell receptor (beta chain) is from a study of control samples from healthy donors and cancer patients. The length of the CDR3 is 17 residues. V lost 0 bases to trimming and J lost 9 bases, with 19 bases between them. CDR1 SGHNT and CDR2 YYREEE come from the germline V gene (reference sequence). Method: immunoSEQ multiplex PCR; TCRdb's copy keeps in-frame clones and lacks some. The sample records about 140,000 clones, 91% being singletons. This sequence joins TRBV5-4 and TRBJ1-6, with a possible D match to TRBD1 (5 bases). The sequence was obtained from a man between 18 and 35 years old in good health. The specimen sequenced was blood. CDR3 sequence reads: CASSLGGADGIVSPLHF. The CDR3 DNA follows: TGTGCCAGCAGCTTGGGTGGGGCAGACGGGATAGTTTCACCCCTCCACTTT.